This T cell receptor beta chain comes out of a study of T cells after yellow fever vaccination. Regarding the study as a whole: Among primary-vaccination clones, most reappeared after the booster, at 95% to 96% for CD4 and roughly 88% for CD8.

The CDR3 contains 16 residues. From germline, CDR1 is MGHRA and CDR2 YSYEKL. V gave up 1 base and J gave up 2 bases, with 13 bases separating them. For TCR, cDNA came from 5'RACE template switching, which added a universal primer site and UMIs. Via MiXCR, TCRdb re-called the 5' RACE reads, giving one row per CDR3 protein. The sample shows under 70,000 distinct CDR3 sequences, approximately 6.5% of them seen only once. This clonotype was seen many times. Its antigen is unknown. Sequenced material: CD8+ T cells sorted from PBMCs, taken on the day of the first yellow fever vaccination. This receptor was obtained from a man aged 18 to 35 who received the YFV17D yellow fever vaccine. The J gene is TRBJ2-3, the V gene TRBV4-1; D unclear. The CDR3, as DNA: TGCGCCAGCAGCCAAGGCTTGTACTACTCCACAGATACGCAGTATTTT. Translating gives CASSQGLYYSTDTQYF.